The 2 T cell receptor beta chains listed next were all sequenced from one sample in a study of persistence of HIV-infected CD4 T cells. The immunoSEQ assay was version 4, run in survey mode. Clones were read by immunoSEQ multiplex PCR, and TCRdb kept only the in-frame ones, dropping some. The sample holds under 55,000 clones, 88% seen once. Nonspecific anti-CD3/anti-CD28 bead stimulation represents the broad CD4+ T cell repertoire. Responding CD4+ T cells were sorted by upregulation of both CD40 ligand and CD69. These receptors lack a known antigen. This sample comprised CD4+ T cells sorted from PBMCs after roughly 18-hour stimulation, obtained from a patient who received antiretroviral therapy. Receptor source: an adult woman with HIV who was CMV-seropositive.

The chain employs TRBV23-1 and TRBJ2-7; perhaps TRBD1 as D (5 bases). TRBV23-1 falls under the ORF class, with uncertain function. The CDR3 consists of 10 residues. The V gene lost 6 bases and the J gene lost 7 bases, with 7 bases spanning the gap. CDR3 protein: CASRPGEQYV. CDR3 sequence (DNA): TGCGCCAGCAGACCAGGGGAGCAGTACGTC.

The V call is TRBV10-3, the J call TRBJ2-7; the D gene is possibly TRBD2 (6 bases). V was cut by 0 bases and J by 5 bases, with 14 bases left in between. Germline V gives CDR1 ENHRY, CDR2 SYGVKD. The CDR3 extends over 15 amino acids. The CDR3 coding sequence is TGTGCCATCAGTGAGTCGGGCCTAGCGAGGAACGAGCAGTACTTC. Protein sequence: CAISESGLARNEQYF.